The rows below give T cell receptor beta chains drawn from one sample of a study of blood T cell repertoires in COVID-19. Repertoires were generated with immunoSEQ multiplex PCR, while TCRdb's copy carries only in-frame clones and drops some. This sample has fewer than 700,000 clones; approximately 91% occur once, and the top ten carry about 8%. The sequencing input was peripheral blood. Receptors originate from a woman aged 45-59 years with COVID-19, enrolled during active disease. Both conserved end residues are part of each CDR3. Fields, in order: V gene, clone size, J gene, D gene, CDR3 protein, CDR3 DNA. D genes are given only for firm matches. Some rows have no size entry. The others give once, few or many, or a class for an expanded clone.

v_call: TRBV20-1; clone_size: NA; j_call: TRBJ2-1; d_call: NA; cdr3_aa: CSASPILGPGAYNEQFF; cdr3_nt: TGCAGTGCTAGTCCCATTTTAGGGCCGGGGGCCTACAATGAGCAGTTCTTC
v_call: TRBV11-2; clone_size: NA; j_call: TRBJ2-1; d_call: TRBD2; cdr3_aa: CASSLVSGGANEQFF; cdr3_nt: TGTGCCAGCAGCTTAGTTTCCGGGGGGGCCAATGAGCAGTTCTTC
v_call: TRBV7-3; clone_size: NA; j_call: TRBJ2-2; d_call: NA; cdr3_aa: CASSLMATGELFF; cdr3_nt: TGTGCCAGCAGCTTAATGGCCACCGGGGAGCTGTTTTTT
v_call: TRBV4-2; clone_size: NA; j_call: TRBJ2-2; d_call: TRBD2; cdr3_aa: CASSQRGARNTGELFF; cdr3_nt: TGTGCCAGCAGCCAGCGGGGGGCGAGAAACACCGGGGAGCTGTTTTTT
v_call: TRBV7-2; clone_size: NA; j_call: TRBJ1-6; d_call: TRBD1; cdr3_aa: CASSWGTGGPYNSPLHF; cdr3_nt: TGTGCCAGCAGCTGGGGGACAGGGGGTCCCTATAATTCACCCCTCCACTTT
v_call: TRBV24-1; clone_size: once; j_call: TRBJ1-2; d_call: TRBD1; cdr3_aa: CATSDYRGLGGYTF; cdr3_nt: TGTGCCACCAGTGACTACAGGGGGCTAGGGGGCTACACCTTC
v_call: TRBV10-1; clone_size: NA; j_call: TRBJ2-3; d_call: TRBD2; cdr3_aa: CASSPSGSTDTQYF; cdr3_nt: TGCGCCAGCAGTCCTAGCGGATCCACAGATACGCAGTATTTT
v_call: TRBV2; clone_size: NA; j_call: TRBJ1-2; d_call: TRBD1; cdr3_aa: CASVRDRGVLGYGYTF; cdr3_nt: TGTGCCAGCGTCCGGGACAGGGGCGTCCTGGGCTATGGCTACACCTTC
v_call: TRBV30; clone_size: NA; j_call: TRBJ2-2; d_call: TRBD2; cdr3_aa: CAWRGLVGAGELFF; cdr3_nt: TGTGCCTGGAGGGGACTAGTAGGGGCCGGGGAGCTGTTTTTT
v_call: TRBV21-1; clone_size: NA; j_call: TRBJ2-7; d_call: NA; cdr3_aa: CASSKTMGTGAYEQYF; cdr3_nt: TGTGCCAGCAGCAAAACGATGGGAACAGGGGCTTACGAGCAGTACTTC
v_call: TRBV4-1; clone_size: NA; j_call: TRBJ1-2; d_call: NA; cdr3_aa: CASSQEEMITYGYTF; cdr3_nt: TGCGCCAGCAGCCAAGAGGAGATGATTACCTATGGCTACACCTTC
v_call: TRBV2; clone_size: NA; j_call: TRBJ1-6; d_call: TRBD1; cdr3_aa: CASSLSGQGDGSPLHF; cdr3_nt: TGTGCCAGCAGCCTCTCAGGACAGGGAGATGGCTCACCCCTCCACTTT
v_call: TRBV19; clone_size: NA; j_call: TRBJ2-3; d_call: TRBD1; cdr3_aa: CASSFRDRVGTDTQYF; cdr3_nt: TGTGCCAGTAGTTTCCGGGACAGGGTGGGCACAGATACGCAGTATTTT
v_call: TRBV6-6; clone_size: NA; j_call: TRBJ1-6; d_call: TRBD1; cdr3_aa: CASSFFRRTGSSYNSPLHF; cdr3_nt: TGTGCCAGCAGCTTCTTCCGCCGGACAGGGAGCTCCTATAATTCACCCCTCCACTTT
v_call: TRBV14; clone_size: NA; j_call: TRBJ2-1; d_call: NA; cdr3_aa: CASSFSGRNEQFF; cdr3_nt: TGTGCCAGCAGCTTTAGCGGCCGCAATGAGCAGTTCTTC
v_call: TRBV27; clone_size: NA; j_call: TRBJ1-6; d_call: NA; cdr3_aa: CASSSYESPLHF; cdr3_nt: TGTGCCAGCAGTTCATACGAGTCACCCCTCCACTTT
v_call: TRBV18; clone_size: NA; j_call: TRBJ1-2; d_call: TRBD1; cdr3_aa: CASTLSPDRVEAYGYTF; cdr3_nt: TGTGCCAGCACACTTTCCCCCGACAGGGTGGAAGCTTATGGCTACACCTTC